This TCR beta chain appears in the sequencing data of a study of T cells in tuberculosis. Study-level information: CD1B tetramers identified T cells specific for mycobacterial lipid GMM. Regarding the study as a whole: Low-affinity CD1B-GMM tetramer-binding T cells may have been missed.

After thawing and overnight rest, PBMC were stained with GMM-loaded CD1B tetramer, viability dye and anti-CD3 for sorting. CD1B tetramers were loaded with Rhodococcus equi-derived C32 glucose monomycolate. The V end was cut by 4 bases, the J end by 1 base, with 12 bases between. The CDR3 loop spans 14 amino acids. Germline assignment: CDR1 SGHNT and CDR2 YYREEE (reference sequence). No alpha-beta pairing information exists for these sequences. Profiled with immunoSEQ multiplex PCR; TCRdb holds only in-frame clones, not every one. The data show 55,000 to 70,000 clones, 80% to 85% seen once. This receptor was identified in an adult woman with latent tuberculosis. The sequenced sample consisted of CD1b-GMM tetramer-negative cells sorted from PBMCs. The genes are TRBV5-4 and TRBJ2-7, with D possibly TRBD2 on 6 matching bases. The CDR3 DNA follows: TGTGCCAGCAGCCCCGGCCTAGCGTCCTACGAGCAGTACTTC. Translation gives CASSPGLASYEQYF.